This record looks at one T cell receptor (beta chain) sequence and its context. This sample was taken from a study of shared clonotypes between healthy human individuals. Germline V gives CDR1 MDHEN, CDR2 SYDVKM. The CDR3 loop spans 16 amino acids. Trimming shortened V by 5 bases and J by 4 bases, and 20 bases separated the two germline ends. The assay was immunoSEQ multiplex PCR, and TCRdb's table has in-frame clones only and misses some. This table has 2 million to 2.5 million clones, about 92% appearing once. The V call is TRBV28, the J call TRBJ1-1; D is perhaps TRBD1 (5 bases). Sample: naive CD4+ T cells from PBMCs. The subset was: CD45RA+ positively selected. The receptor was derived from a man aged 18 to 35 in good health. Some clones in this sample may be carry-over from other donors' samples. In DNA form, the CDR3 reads TGTGCCAGCAGTACAGTGGGACCCAGACGCCTCACTGAAGCTTTCTTT. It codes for CASSTVGPRRLTEAFF.